The source of this T cell receptor beta chain is a study of molecular identifiers for immune sequencing clone quantification. Overall study: Replicates split RNA from around 18,000 or 91,000 naive CD8 cells five ways, and the researchers sequenced four portions.

Researchers sorted naive CD8 T cells as cells that were CD8+CD4-CCR7+CD45RA+. Notes on the study in general: Clones that had above 20 RNA copies took up over 98% of effector molecules but under 1% in naive cells.

V dropped 0 bases and J dropped 6; count of bases not matched to a gene: 8. This CDR3 contains 16 residues. Germline-derived CDR1 and CDR2 are SGHVS and FNYEAQ. With listed TCR primers and previously described methods, bulk TCR libraries were prepared. TCRdb re-derived calls from the PCR reads in MiXCR, one entry per CDR3 protein. The sample lists about 640,000 distinct CDR3 sequences, approximately 20% occurring once. This clonotype was observed at least ten times. Its specificity is unknown. Source material: naive CD8+ T cells from blood, with Jurkat cell RNA spiked in. As to subset: FACS-sorted CD8+CD4-CCR7+CD45RA+ naive T cells. This clonotype was sampled from a human donor in good health. Some libraries in this study had Jurkat cell RNA spiked in. This chain connects TRBV7-6 to TRBJ2-3; 8 bases are a match to TRBD2. CDR3 loop: CASSLAVAGGRDTQYF. CDR3 DNA sequence: TGTGCCAGCAGCTTAGCTGTGGCGGGAGGCCGGGATACGCAGTATTTT.